These T cell receptor beta chains were read from a single sample in a study of human versus mouse CDR3 diversity and MHC coevolution. Generated by immunoSEQ multiplex PCR, the TCRdb table keeps only in-frame clones and is missing some. Of 50,000 to 70,000 clones listed, around 94% were seen once; the top ten hold approximately 17%. The specimen sequenced was naive CD4+ T cells from blood. The source of these receptors is a person between 60 and 70 years old in good health. The conserved cysteine and the conserved F or W are not part of the CDR3 here.

V gene: TRBV25-1; CDR3 protein: ASSEWGPTYGYT
V gene: TRBV5-1; CDR3 protein: ASSFGGTGEGNTIY
V gene: TRBV6-5; CDR3 protein: ASSYSYQREYVQY
V gene: TRBV5-4; CDR3 protein: ASSRGGEITDTQY
V gene: TRBV19; CDR3 protein: ASSVTGGQGRYSNQPQH
V gene: TRBV19; CDR3 protein: ASSMGWAGNGGYT
V gene: TRBV5-6; CDR3 protein: ASSSDTFYGYT
V gene: TRBV5-1; CDR3 protein: ASSLDTVSSYEQY
V gene: TRBV4-1; CDR3 protein: ASSQRPPGQGGEQY
V gene: TRBV2; CDR3 protein: AIKSGTGLLGTEAF
V gene: TRBV7-2; CDR3 protein: ASSLGVLAGRTSTDTQY
V gene: TRBV9; CDR3 protein: ASSVSGAGGPTGELF
V gene: TRBV4-1; CDR3 protein: ASSQGSGREVETQY
V gene: TRBV18; CDR3 protein: ASSPLFGGGFYEQY
V gene: TRBV27; CDR3 protein: ASSRQGLETQY
V gene: TRBV7-9; CDR3 protein: ASSLGGTVPLH
V gene: TRBV18; CDR3 protein: ASSPDTGETQY
V gene: TRBV9; CDR3 protein: ASSVAGQGGDSPLH
V gene: TRBV10-1; CDR3 protein: ATRGSSTGELF
V gene: TRBV6-5; CDR3 protein: ASSSEGRNEKLF
V gene: TRBV4-1; CDR3 protein: ASSWGGTGGQTGELF
V gene: TRBV11-3; CDR3 protein: ASSVSSGQGYNEQF
V gene: TRBV9; CDR3 protein: ASSVVGAGEQY
V gene: TRBV28; CDR3 protein: ASSPGTGYAYEQY
V gene: TRBV5-1; CDR3 protein: ASSSGLAGTGELF
V gene: TRBV5-1; CDR3 protein: ASSLEQGSDEQF
V gene: TRBV7-3; CDR3 protein: ASSLGRGRPSSGANVLT
V gene: TRBV2; CDR3 protein: ASSEVGRGFTEAF
V gene: TRBV10-3; CDR3 protein: AISDGAARNTEAF
V gene: TRBV28; CDR3 protein: ASRYDRGEKLF
V gene: TRBV5-4; CDR3 protein: ASTLRAPGSGNTIY
V gene: TRBV7-3; CDR3 protein: ASSPPGLAGGKNEQF
V gene: TRBV6-6; CDR3 protein: ASSYSGTSPEQF
V gene: TRBV25-1; CDR3 protein: ASSGYPIQGAPKQY
V gene: TRBV5-1; CDR3 protein: ASSLASGTGIGELF
V gene: TRBV7-8; CDR3 protein: ASSLGVADRANYGYT
V gene: TRBV9; CDR3 protein: ASSVGASGSLGQF
V gene: TRBV9; CDR3 protein: ASSVGDLDTQY
V gene: TRBV5-1; CDR3 protein: ASTWLAGEGEQF
V gene: TRBV10-2; CDR3 protein: ASVPGGNYGYT
V gene: TRBV5-1; CDR3 protein: ASSLVGGTGELF
V gene: TRBV4-1; CDR3 protein: ASSQGGAQETQY
V gene: TRBV9; CDR3 protein: ASSTGLAGETQY
V gene: TRBV6-5; CDR3 protein: ASSYSPQGNYGYT
V gene: TRBV5-4; CDR3 protein: ASSLWGRNTEAF
V gene: TRBV7-9; CDR3 protein: ASSLDGSGTDTQY
V gene: TRBV19; CDR3 protein: ASSGQISNQPQH
V gene: TRBV5-4; CDR3 protein: ASSLARGNTEAF
V gene: TRBV12-5; CDR3 protein: ASVASGGSSYEQY
V gene: TRBV19; CDR3 protein: ASTLGQGQPYNEQF
V gene: TRBV18; CDR3 protein: ASSLLEVQSSGNTIY
V gene: TRBV2; CDR3 protein: ASRYGLAGSYNEQF
V gene: TRBV6-5; CDR3 protein: ASRSAQGVQPQH
V gene: TRBV7-2; CDR3 protein: ASSSSRAGGEYGYT
V gene: TRBV7-9; CDR3 protein: ASSTDATGPLGYT
V gene: TRBV19; CDR3 protein: ASSISVAGGDEQF